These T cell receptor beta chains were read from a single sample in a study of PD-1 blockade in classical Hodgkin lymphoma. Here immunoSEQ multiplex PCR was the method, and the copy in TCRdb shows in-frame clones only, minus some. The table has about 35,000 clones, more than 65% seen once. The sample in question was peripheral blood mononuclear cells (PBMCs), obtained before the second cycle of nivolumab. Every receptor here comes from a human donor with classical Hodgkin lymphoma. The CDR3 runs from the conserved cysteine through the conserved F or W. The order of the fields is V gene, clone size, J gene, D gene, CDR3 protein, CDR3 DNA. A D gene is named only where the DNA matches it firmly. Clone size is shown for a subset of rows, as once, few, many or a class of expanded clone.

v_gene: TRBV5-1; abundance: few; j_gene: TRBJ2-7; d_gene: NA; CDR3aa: CASSFLASSYEQYF; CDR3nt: TGCGCCAGCAGCTTTCTAGCGAGCTCCTACGAGCAGTACTTC
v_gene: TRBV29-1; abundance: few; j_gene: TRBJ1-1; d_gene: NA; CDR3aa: CSAGRAGTEAFF; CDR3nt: TGCAGCGCCGGAAGGGCAGGGACTGAAGCTTTCTTT
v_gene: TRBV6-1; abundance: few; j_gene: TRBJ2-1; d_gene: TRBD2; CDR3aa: CASMTSGRGHNEQFF; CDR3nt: TGTGCCAGCATGACTAGCGGGAGAGGGCACAATGAGCAGTTCTTC
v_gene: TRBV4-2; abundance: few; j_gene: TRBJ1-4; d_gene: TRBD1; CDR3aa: CASSQGQGGEKLFF; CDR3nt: TGTGCCAGCAGCCAAGGACAGGGCGGCGAAAAACTGTTTTTT
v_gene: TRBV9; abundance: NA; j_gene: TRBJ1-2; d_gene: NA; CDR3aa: CASSVGGKYGYTF; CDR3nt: TGTGCCAGCAGCGTAGGCGGCAAGTATGGCTACACCTTC
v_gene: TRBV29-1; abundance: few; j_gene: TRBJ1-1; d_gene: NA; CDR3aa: CSVEAGASGTEAFF; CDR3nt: TGCAGCGTTGAAGCCGGGGCTTCGGGCACTGAAGCTTTCTTT
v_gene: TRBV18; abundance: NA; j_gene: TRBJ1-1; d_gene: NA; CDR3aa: CASSPGTEAFF; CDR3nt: TGTGCCAGCTCACCGGGCACTGAAGCTTTCTTT
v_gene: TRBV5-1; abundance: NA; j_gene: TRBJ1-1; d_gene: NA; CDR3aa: CASSIQANTEAFF; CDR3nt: TGCGCCAGCAGTATTCAGGCGAACACTGAAGCTTTCTTT
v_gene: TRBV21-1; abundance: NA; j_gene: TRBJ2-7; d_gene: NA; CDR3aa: CASSKALGLTCEQYF; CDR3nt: TGTGCCAGCAGCAAAGCGCTTGGGTTGACATGCGAGCAGTACTTC
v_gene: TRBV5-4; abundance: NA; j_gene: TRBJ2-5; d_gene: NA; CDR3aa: CASTRTGARETQYF; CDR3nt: TGTGCCAGCACCCGGACGGGGGCCAGGGAGACCCAGTACTTC
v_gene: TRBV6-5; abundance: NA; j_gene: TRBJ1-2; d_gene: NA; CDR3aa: CASSYSRRGSGYTF; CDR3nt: TGTGCCAGCAGTTATTCAAGGCGGGGAAGCGGCTACACCTTC
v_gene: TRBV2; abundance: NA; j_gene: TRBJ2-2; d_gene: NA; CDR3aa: CASSVFFGTSTGELFF; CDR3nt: TGTGCCAGCAGTGTCTTTTTCGGGACTTCCACCGGGGAGCTGTTTTTT
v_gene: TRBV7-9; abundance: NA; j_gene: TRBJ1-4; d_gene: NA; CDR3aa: CASSLGTSNEKLFF; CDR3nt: TGTGCCAGCAGCTTAGGCACCTCTAATGAAAAACTGTTTTTT
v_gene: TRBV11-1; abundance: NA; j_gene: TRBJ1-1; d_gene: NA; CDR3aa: CASSWRRNTEAFF; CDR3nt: TGTGCCAGCAGCTGGAGACGGAACACTGAAGCTTTCTTT